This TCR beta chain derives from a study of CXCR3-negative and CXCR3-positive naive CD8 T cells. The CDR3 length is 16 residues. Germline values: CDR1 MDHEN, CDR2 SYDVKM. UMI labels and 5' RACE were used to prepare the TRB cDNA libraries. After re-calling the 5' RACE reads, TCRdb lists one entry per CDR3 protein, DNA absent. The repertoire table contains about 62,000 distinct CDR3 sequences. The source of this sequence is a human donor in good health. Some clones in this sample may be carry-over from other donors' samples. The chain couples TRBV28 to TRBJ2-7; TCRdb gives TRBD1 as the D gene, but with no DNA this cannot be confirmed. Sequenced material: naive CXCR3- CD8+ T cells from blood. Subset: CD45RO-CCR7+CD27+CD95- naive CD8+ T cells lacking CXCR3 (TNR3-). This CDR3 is CASSFYGTVIPYEQYF.